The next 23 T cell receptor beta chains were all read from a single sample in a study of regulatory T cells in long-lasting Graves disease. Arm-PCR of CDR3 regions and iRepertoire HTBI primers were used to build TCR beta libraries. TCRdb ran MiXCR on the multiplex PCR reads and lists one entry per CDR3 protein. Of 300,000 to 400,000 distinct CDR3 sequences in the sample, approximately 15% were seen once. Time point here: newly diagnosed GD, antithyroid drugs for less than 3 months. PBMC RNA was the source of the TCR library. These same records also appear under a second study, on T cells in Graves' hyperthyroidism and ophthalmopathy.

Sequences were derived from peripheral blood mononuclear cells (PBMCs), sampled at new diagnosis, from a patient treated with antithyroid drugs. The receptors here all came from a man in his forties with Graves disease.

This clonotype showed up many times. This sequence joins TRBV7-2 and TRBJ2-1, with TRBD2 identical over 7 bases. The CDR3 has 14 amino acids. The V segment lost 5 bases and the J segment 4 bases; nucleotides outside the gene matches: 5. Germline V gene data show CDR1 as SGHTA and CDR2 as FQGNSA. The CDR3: CASSEGLLYNEQFF. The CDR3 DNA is TGTGCCAGCAGCGAGGGACTACTATACAATGAGCAGTTCTTC.

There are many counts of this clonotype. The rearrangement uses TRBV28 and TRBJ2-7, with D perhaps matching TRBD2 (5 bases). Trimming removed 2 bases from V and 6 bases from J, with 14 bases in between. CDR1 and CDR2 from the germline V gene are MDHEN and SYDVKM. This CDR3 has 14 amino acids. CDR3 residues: CASSLMSGVSEQYF. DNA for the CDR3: TGTGCCAGCAGTTTAATGTCCGGGGTGAGCGAGCAGTACTTC.

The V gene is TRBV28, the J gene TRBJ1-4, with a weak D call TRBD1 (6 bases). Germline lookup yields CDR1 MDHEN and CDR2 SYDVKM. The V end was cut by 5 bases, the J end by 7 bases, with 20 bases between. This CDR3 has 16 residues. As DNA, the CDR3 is TGTGCCAGCAGTCGGAGCCCGGGGGGCCAAGCTGAAAAACTGTTTTTT. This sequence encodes CASSRSPGGQAEKLFF.

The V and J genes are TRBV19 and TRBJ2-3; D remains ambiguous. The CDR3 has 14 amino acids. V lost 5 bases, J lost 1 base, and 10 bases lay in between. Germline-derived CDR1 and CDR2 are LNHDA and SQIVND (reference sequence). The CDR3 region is CASSWALGTDTQYF. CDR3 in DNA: TGTGCCAGTAGTTGGGCTTTGGGCACAGATACGCAGTATTTT.

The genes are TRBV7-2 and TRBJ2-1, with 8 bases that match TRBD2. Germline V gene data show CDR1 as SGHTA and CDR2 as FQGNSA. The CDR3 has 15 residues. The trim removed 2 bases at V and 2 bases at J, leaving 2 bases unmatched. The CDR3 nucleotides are TGTGCCAGCAGCTTATTAGCGGGGACCTACAATGAGCAGTTCTTC. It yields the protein CASSLLAGTYNEQFF.

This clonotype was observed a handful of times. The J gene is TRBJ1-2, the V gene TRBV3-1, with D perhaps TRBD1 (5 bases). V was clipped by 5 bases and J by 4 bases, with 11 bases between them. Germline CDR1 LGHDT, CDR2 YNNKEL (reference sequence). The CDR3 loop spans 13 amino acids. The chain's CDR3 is CASSGDGGYGYTF. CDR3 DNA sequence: TGTGCCAGCAGCGGGGATGGGGGCTATGGCTACACCTTC.

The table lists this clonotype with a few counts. The CDR3 sequence is CAISDSGGSGNTIYF. The CDR3 DNA reads as TGTGCCATCAGTGACTCCGGAGGGTCTGGAAACACCATATATTTT. The genes are TRBV10-3 and TRBJ1-3; D not resolved. The V end lost 3 bases, the J end lost 1 base, and 10 bases lay between the germline ends. CDR1 and CDR2 from the germline V gene are ENHRY and SYGVKD. The length of the CDR3 is 15 residues.

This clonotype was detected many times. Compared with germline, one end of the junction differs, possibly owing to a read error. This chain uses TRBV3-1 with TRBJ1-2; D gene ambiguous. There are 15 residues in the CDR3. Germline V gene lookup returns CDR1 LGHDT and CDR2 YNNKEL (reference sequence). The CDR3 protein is CASSQDVLQTYGYTF. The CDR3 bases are TGTGCCAGCAGTCAAGATGTTTTGCAAACCTATGGCTACACCTTC.

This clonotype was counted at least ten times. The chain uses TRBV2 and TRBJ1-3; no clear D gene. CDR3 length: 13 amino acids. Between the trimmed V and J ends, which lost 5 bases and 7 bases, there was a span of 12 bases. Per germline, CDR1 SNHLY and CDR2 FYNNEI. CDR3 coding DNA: TGTGCCAGCAGTAGACTCTTAGGGAACACCATATATTTT. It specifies CASSRLLGNTIYF.

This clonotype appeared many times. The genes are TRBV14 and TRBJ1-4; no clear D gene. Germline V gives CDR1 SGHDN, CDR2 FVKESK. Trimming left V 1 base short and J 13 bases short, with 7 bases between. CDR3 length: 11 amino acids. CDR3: CASSQGSRLFF. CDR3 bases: TGTGCCAGCAGCCAAGGTTCGCGACTGTTTTTT.

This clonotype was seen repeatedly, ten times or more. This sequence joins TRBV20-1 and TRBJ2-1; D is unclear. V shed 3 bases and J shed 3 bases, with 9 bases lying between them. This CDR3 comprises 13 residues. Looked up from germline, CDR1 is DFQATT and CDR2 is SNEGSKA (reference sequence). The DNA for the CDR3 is TGCAGTGCTAGGGAAACCCTCTACAATGAGCAGTTCTTC. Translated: CSARETLYNEQFF.

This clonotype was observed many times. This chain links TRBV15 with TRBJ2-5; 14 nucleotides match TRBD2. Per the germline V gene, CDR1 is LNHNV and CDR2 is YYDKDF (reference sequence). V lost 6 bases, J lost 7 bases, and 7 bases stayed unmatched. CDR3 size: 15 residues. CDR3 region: CATSQGLAGAGTQYF. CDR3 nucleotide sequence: TGTGCCACCAGTCAGGGACTAGCGGGGGCTGGGACCCAGTACTTC.

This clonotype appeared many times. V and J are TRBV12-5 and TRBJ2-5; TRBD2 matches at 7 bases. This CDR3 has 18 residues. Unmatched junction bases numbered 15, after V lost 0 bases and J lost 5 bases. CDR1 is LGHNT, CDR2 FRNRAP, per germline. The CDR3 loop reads CASGLVHGSGDPGETQYF. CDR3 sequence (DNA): TGTGCTAGTGGTTTGGTACATGGAAGCGGGGACCCGGGGGAGACCCAGTACTTC.

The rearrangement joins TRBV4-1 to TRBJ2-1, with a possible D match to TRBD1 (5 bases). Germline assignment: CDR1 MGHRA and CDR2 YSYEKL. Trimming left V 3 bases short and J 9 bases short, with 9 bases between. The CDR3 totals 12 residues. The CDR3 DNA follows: TGCGCCAGCAGCCACCAGGGCAGTGAGCAGTTCTTC. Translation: CASSHQGSEQFF.

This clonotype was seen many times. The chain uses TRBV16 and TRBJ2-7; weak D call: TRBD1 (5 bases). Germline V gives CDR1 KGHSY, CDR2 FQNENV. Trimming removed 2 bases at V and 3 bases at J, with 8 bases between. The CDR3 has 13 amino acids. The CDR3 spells CASSQKDSYEQYF. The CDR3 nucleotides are TGTGCCAGCAGCCAAAAAGACAGCTACGAGCAGTACTTC.

Written as DNA, the CDR3 is TGTGCCAGCAGCTTAGGGTCCGGTGCGTACGAGCAGTACTTC. Its protein is CASSLGSGAYEQYF. V gene TRBV7-8 combines with J gene TRBJ2-7; D is undetermined. The CDR3 runs to 14 residues. The germline gives CDR1 SGHVS, CDR2 FQNEAQ. Trimming cost V 1 base and J 4 bases, with 11 bases left between them.

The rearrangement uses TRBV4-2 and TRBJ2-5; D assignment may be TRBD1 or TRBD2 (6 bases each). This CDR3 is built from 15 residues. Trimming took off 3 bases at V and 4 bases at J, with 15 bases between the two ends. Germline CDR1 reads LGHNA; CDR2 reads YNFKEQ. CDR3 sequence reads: CASSQYPGAGETQYF. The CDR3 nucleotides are TGTGCCAGCAGCCAGTACCCGGGGGCGGGAGAGACCCAGTACTTC.

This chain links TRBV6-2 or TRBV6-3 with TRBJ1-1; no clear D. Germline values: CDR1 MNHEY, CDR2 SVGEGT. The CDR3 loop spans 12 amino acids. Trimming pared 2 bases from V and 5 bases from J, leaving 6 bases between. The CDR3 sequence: CASSYRATEAFF. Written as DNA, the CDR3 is TGTGCCAGCAGTTACCGGGCTACTGAAGCTTTCTTT.

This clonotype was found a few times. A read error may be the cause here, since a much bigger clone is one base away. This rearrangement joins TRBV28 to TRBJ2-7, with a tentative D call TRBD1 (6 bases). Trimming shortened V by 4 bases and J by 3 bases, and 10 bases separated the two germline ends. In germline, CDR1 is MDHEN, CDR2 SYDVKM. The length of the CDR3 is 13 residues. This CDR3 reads CASSSGQNYEQYV. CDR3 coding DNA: TGTGCCAGCAGTTCGGGACAAAACTACGAGCAGTACGTC.

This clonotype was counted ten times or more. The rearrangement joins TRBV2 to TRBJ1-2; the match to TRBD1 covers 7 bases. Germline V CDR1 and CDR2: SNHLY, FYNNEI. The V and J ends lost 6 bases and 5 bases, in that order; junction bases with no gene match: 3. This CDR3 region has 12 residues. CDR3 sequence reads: CASRTGNYGYTF. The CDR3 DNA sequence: TGTGCCAGCAGGACAGGGAATTATGGCTACACCTTC.

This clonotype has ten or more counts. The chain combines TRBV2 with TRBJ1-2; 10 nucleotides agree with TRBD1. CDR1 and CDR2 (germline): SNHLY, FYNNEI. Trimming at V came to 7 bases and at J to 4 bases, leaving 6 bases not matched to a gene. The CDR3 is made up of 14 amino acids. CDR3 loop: CASTWDRGSYGYTF. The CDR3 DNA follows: TGTGCCAGCACCTGGGACAGGGGAAGCTATGGCTACACCTTC.

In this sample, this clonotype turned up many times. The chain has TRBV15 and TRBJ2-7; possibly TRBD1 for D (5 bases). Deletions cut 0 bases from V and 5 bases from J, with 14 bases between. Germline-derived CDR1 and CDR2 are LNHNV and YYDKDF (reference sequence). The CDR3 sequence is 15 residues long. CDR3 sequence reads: CATSRDITQGNEQYF. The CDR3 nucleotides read TGTGCCACCAGCAGAGATATCACGCAGGGTAACGAGCAGTACTTC. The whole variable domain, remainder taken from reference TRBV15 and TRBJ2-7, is DAMVIQNPRYQVTQFGKPVTLSCSQTLNHNVMYWYQQKSSQAPKLLFHYYDKDFNNEADTPDNFQSRRPNTSFCFLDIRSPGLGDTAMYLCATSRDITQGNEQYFGPGTRLTVT.

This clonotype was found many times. For the CDR3, the DNA is TGTGCCAGCAGTTTTACAGGGGGCGAACAGCCCCAGCATTTT. Amino acid sequence: CASSFTGGEQPQHF. The genes are TRBV12-3 or TRBV12-4 and TRBJ1-5, with TRBD1 matching 9 bases. There are 14 residues in the CDR3. V lost 3 bases and J lost 7; bases outside the gene matches: 4.